This T cell receptor beta chain was sequenced during a study of radiation and T cells in renal cell carcinoma. About the research overall: Nephrectomy followed 15 Gy stereotactic body radiation by 4 weeks.

Time point given: baseline pretreatment blood. Treatment denoted: 15 Gy SBRT to primary tumor, nephrectomy 4 weeks later. A remark on this clone: Its antigen remains unknown.

CDR3 length: 14 amino acids. Looked up from germline, CDR1 is MNHEY and CDR2 is SVGAGI. V was clipped by 0 bases and J by 2 bases, with 7 bases between them. Regarding the study as a whole: In blood, top tumor clones expanded by 2 weeks, shrinking by 4.

Produced via immunoSEQ multiplex PCR; TCRdb's table is partial and in-frame only. The sample carries 40,000 to 60,000 clones, 83% recorded once. The J gene is TRBJ1-2, the V gene TRBV6-5, with a possible D match to TRBD1 (5 bases). This sequence was found in a woman in her 70s with renal cell carcinoma. The starting material was blood, obtained from a patient whose treatment included radiotherapy and nephrectomy. The CDR3 loop is CASSYSTENYGYTF. CDR3 DNA: TGTGCCAGCAGTTACTCGACAGAGAACTATGGCTACACCTTC.